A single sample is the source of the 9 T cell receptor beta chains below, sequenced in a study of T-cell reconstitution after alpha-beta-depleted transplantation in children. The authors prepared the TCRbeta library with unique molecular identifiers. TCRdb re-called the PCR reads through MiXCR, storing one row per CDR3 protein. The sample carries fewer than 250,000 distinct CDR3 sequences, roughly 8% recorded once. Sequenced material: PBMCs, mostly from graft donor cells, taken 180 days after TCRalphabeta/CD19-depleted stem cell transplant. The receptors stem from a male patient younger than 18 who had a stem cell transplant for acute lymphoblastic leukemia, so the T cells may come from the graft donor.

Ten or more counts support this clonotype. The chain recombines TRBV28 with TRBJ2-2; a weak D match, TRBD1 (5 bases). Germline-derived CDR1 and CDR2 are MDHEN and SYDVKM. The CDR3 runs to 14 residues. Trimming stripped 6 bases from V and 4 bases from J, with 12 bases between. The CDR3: CASRGQTFTGELFF. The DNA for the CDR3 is TGTGCCAGCAGGGGGCAGACCTTCACCGGGGAGCTGTTTTTT.

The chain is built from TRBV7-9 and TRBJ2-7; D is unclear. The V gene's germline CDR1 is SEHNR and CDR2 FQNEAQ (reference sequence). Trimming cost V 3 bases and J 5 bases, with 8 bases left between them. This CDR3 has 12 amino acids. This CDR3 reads CASSFDTNEQYF. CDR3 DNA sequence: TGTGCCAGCAGCTTCGACACTAACGAGCAGTACTTC.

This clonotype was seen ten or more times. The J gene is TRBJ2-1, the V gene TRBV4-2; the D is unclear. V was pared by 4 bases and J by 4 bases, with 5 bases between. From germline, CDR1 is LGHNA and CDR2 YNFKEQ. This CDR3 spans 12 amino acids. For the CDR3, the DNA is TGTGCCAGCAGCCCGGCGTACAATGAGCAGTTCTTC. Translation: CASSPAYNEQFF.

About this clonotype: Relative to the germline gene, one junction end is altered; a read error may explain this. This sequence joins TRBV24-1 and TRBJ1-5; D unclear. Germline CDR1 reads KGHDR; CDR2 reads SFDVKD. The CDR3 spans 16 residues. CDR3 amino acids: CATSATKEGIYQPKHF. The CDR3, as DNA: TGTGCCACCAGTGCAACTAAGGAAGGTATCTATCAGCCCAAGCATTTT.

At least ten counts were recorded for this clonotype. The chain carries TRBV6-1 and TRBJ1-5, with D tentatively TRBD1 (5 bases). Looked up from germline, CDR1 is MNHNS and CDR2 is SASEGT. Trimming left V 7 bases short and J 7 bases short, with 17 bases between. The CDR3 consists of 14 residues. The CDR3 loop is CASNTGFKGQPQHF. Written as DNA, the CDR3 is TGTGCCAGCAATACAGGTTTCAAGGGCCAGCCCCAGCATTTT.

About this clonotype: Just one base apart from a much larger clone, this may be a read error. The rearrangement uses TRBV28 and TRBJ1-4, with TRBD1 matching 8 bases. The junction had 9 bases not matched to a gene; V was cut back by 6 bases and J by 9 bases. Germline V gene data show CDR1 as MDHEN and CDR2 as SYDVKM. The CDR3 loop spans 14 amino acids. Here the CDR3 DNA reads TGTGCCAGCAGCCGGACAGGGTTGGGTAAAAAACTGTTTTTT. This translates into CASSRTGLGKKLFF.

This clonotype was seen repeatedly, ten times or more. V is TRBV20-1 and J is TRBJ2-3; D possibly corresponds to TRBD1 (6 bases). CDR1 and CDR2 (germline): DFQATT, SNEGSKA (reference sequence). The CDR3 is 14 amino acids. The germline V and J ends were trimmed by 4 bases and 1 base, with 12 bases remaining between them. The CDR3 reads CSATQGTGTDTQYF. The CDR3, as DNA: TGCAGTGCTACCCAGGGGACGGGCACAGATACGCAGTATTTT.

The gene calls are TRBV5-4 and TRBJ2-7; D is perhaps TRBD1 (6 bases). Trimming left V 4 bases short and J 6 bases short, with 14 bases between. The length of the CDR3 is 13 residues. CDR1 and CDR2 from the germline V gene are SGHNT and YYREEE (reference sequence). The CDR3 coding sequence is TGTGCCAGCAGCACCGGACAGACCTGCGAGCAGTACTTC. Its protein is CASSTGQTCEQYF.

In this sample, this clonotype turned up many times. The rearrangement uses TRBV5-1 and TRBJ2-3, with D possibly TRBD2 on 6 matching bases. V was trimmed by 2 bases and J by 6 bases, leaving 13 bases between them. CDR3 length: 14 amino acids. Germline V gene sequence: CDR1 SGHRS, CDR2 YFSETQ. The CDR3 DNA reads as TGCGCCAGCAGCTTACGGGGAGGCGGGGATACGCAGTATTTT. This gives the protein CASSLRGGGDTQYF.